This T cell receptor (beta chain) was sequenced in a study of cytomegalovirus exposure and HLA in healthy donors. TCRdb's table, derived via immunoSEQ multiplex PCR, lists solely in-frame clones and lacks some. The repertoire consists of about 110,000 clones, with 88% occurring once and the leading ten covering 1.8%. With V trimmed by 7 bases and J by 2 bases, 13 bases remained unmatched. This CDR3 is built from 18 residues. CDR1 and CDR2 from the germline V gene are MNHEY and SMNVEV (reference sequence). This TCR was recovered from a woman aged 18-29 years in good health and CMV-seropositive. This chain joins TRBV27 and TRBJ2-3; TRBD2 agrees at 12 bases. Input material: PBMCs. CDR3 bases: TGTGCCAGCACCAACCGCCTAGCGGGGGGGCGGGACACAGATACGCAGTATTTT. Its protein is CASTNRLAGGRDTDTQYF.